These T cell receptor beta chains were read from a single sample in a study of blood T cells in healthy people across ages. TCRdb processed the 5' RACE reads anew with MiXCR; each CDR3 protein has one entry. The sample lists roughly 700,000 distinct CDR3 sequences; 45% to 50% were seen once. Material: blood. These receptors all stem from a woman aged 55 to 70 in good health. The CDR3 runs from the conserved cysteine through the conserved F or W. D genes are given only for firm matches. Rows give clone size only sometimes, using once, few, many, or a class for an expanded clone.

v_call: TRBV12-3/TRBV12-4; clone_size: few; j_call: TRBJ2-1; d_call: TRBD2; cdr3_aa: CASSLVTSGGNEQFF; cdr3_nt: TGTGCCAGCAGTTTAGTGACTAGCGGGGGCAATGAGCAGTTCTTC
v_call: TRBV24-1; clone_size: once; j_call: TRBJ2-1; d_call: TRBD1; cdr3_aa: CATSDAGTGNNEQFF; cdr3_nt: TGTGCCACCAGTGATGCCGGGACAGGGAACAATGAGCAGTTCTTC
v_call: TRBV2; clone_size: NA; j_call: TRBJ2-1; d_call: TRBD2; cdr3_aa: CASSVASGRVNEQFF; cdr3_nt: TGTGCCAGCAGTGTCGCTAGCGGGAGAGTCAATGAGCAGTTCTTC
v_call: TRBV6-2/TRBV6-3; clone_size: once; j_call: TRBJ2-4; d_call: TRBD2; cdr3_aa: CASSSRGTRGEQYF; cdr3_nt: TGTGCCAGCAGTTCTCGCGGCACCCGGGGGGAGCAGTACTTC
v_call: TRBV20-1; clone_size: NA; j_call: TRBJ2-3; d_call: NA; cdr3_aa: CSARVEGSGDFGRTDTQYF; cdr3_nt: TGCAGTGCTAGAGTGGAAGGGTCGGGAGATTTCGGGCGCACAGATACGCAGTATTTT
v_call: TRBV20-1; clone_size: NA; j_call: TRBJ1-6; d_call: NA; cdr3_aa: CSARAGQTYNSPLHF; cdr3_nt: TGCAGTGCTAGAGCCGGACAGACCTATAATTCACCCCTCCACTTT
v_call: TRBV3-1; clone_size: NA; j_call: TRBJ2-3; d_call: NA; cdr3_aa: CASSQGSPGGVDTQYF; cdr3_nt: TGTGCCAGCAGCCAAGGCAGCCCTGGAGGAGTAGATACGCAGTATTTT
v_call: TRBV20-1; clone_size: few; j_call: TRBJ1-4; d_call: TRBD1; cdr3_aa: CSARDTSGQGGEKLFF; cdr3_nt: TGCAGTGCTAGAGATACGTCCGGACAGGGGGGTGAAAAACTGTTTTTT
v_call: TRBV20-1; clone_size: NA; j_call: TRBJ2-7; d_call: NA; cdr3_aa: CSARWSGGPGYEQYF; cdr3_nt: TGCAGTGCCAGGTGGTCCGGGGGGCCGGGTTACGAGCAGTACTTC
v_call: TRBV5-1; clone_size: few; j_call: TRBJ2-7; d_call: NA; cdr3_aa: CASSPGSLQSEQYF; cdr3_nt: TGCGCCAGCAGCCCCGGTTCGTTACAGTCCGAGCAGTACTTC
v_call: TRBV29-1; clone_size: NA; j_call: TRBJ2-2; d_call: NA; cdr3_aa: CSVDSSNTGELFF; cdr3_nt: TGCAGCGTCGACAGCTCGAACACCGGGGAGCTGTTTTTT
v_call: TRBV20-1; clone_size: NA; j_call: TRBJ1-6; d_call: NA; cdr3_aa: CSALRGSNSPLHF; cdr3_nt: TGCAGTGCCCTGCGGGGGAGTAATTCACCCCTCCACTTT
v_call: TRBV20-1; clone_size: NA; j_call: TRBJ2-7; d_call: NA; cdr3_aa: CSATGRDSYEQYF; cdr3_nt: TGCAGTGCTACCGGCCGGGACTCATACGAGCAGTACTTC